The rows below give T cell receptor beta chains drawn from one sample of a study of early T cells in non-severe SARS-CoV-2 infection. TCRdb re-called the 5' RACE reads with MiXCR, one entry per CDR3 protein. The top ten clones hold roughly 8.8% of a sample with some 52,000 distinct CDR3 sequences, 8% to 8.5% of them seen once. Specimen: whole blood. The receptors come from an adult who was a healthcare worker with PCR-confirmed SARS-CoV-2 infection or an uninfected control (not recorded which). Both conserved end residues are part of each CDR3. Clone sizes are given selectively: once, few, many, or a class where the clone is expanded.

.	TRBJ2-3	18	TRBV6-2/TRBV6-3	CASSPLRTSGRQTDTQYF
many	TRBJ2-7	14	TRBV28	CASRSGQGIHEQYF
.	TRBJ2-5	14	TRBV11-2	CASSFAGFKETQYF
few	TRBJ1-2	18	TRBV29-1	CSVEDLGHGPGQNYGYTF
many	TRBJ1-4	17	TRBV28	CASSPVTGWGLNEKLFF
many	TRBJ2-7	13	TRBV13	CASSFRDRAEQYF
few	TRBJ1-1	14	TRBV13	CASSAPGTGTEAFF
few	TRBJ2-5	11	TRBV29-1	CSASRQETQYF
few	TRBJ2-1	14	TRBV29-1	CSVDTASEYNEQFF
few	TRBJ2-3	14	TRBV28	CASSDVESTDTQYF
.	TRBJ1-2	16	TRBV13	CASSFPQGIANYGYTF
many	TRBJ1-4	14	TRBV12-3/TRBV12-4	CASRSGRPNEKLFF
.	TRBJ2-3	11	TRBV28	CASCREHTQYF
.	TRBJ2-3	12	TRBV7-9	CASSLFTDTQYF
.	TRBJ1-5	14	TRBV3-1	CASSLRQIGQPQHF
many	TRBJ1-2	12	TRBV18	CASSPDSYGYTF
many	TRBJ2-3	16	TRBV6-4	CASSDSGTSGADTQYF
.	TRBJ2-3	16	TRBV11-2	CASSSRVLASTDTQYF
.	TRBJ2-4	15	TRBV27	CASSLSSLAKNIQYF
many	TRBJ2-5	13	TRBV12-3/TRBV12-4	CASSNTVQETQYF
.	TRBJ2-1	13	TRBV7-2	CASSPGTLRGQFF
many	TRBJ1-1	12	TRBV29-1	CSVVVMNTEAFF
.	TRBJ2-5	13	TRBV5-4	CASSSGSQETQYF
many	TRBJ1-6	15	TRBV20-1	CSARSLGVDNSPLHF
many	TRBJ2-1	12	TRBV3-1	CASSQKVDEQFF
.	TRBJ2-7	14	TRBV7-7	CASSPGLAPYEQYF
.	TRBJ1-3	15	TRBV6-5	CASSSSGTGRNTIYF
many	TRBJ2-6	17	TRBV9	CASSPTEKGSGANVLTF
few	TRBJ1-6	15	TRBV28	CASSEIWGRNSPLHF
many	TRBJ1-5	13	TRBV7-6	CASSSDRSQPQHF
many	TRBJ1-4	14	TRBV5-1	CASSLEAGDEKLFF
.	TRBJ1-2	16	TRBV7-9	CASSLTGEPLGYGYTF
.	TRBJ1-5	17	TRBV7-2	CASSFPFQGAGGQPQHF
many	TRBJ1-2	14	TRBV16	CASSLSGGPYGYTF
few	TRBJ1-1	15	TRBV12-3/TRBV12-4	CASSFSEGVNTEAFF
many	TRBJ2-3	20	TRBV6-5	CAIPFYGPWGLAGVTDTQYF
.	TRBJ2-7	17	TRBV12-3/TRBV12-4	CASSSGTGAFISYEQYF
many	TRBJ1-1	14	TRBV13	CASSSRVWNTEAFF
many	TRBJ2-7	15	TRBV20-1	CSARDYREPTYEQYF
few	TRBJ2-7	12	TRBV20-1	CSAPDSSYEQYF
few	TRBJ2-5	16	TRBV3-1	CASSTPSRDRKETQYF
.	TRBJ2-7	13	TRBV6-2/TRBV6-3	CASSLLDAREQYF
.	TRBJ2-3	12	TRBV7-9	CASSPSTDTQYF
few	TRBJ1-1	13	TRBV20-1	CSARPPGVTEAFF
.	TRBJ2-5	15	TRBV20-1	CSARDSGNPQETQYF
.	TRBJ2-5	15	TRBV28	CASIEPGVEQETQYF
many	TRBJ1-2	12	TRBV28	CAIQGTNYGYTF
few	TRBJ1-5	13	TRBV2	CASSGIGNQPQHF
few	TRBJ1-2	16	TRBV18	CASSPARTGGADGYTF
few	TRBJ2-7	11	TRBV23-1	CASSRIYEQYF
many	TRBJ2-4	16	TRBV6-1	CASSNPPKGGANIQYF